The clone carrying this TCR beta chain was recorded many times. What it binds is unknown. The CDR3 sequence is 17 residues long. With 0 bases clipped from V and 5 bases from J, the junction kept 10 bases outside the gene matches. Germline V gene lookup returns CDR1 SGHTA and CDR2 FQGNSA. These data are taken from a study of T cell repertoires in cytomegalovirus infection. About the study: Based on public TCR beta signatures, there were indications of CMV infection and of a matching HLA type.

Notes on the study in general: HLA-C-restricted TCR beta clonotypes specific for CMV led the ex vivo response. Accumulated public TCR beta family frequency recognized individuals carrying CMV together with the relevant HLA.

MiXCR, applied by TCRdb to the reads, yields one record per CDR3 protein. The table has 200,000 to 250,000 distinct CDR3 sequences, approximately 13% seen once. The V call is TRBV7-2, the J call TRBJ2-3; 8 bases agree with TRBD2. Sample: PBMCs. The clonotype was recovered from a human donor in good health (CMV status not recorded). Some clones in this sample may be carry-over from other donors' samples. This CDR3 is CASSLALTGGPRDTQYF. The CDR3 bases are TGTGCCAGCAGCTTAGCGTTGACGGGAGGGCCGAGAGATACGCAGTATTTT.